A single sample gave rise to the 14 T cell receptor beta chains below, sequenced in a study of shared T cell receptors in the human thymus (dated by TCRdb to about 2021). The library was prepared using the immunoSEQ multiplex PCR assay. Sourced from immuneACCESS, this table was stored by TCRdb with only in-frame sequences that have V and J called. A share of the clones is absent; for the studies checked, an unresolved V gene accounts for under half, and the remainder has no known explanation. The sample has fewer than 700,000 clones on record, 88% of them singletons. Of the sample, roughly 0.0097% is held by the ten largest clones. The same specimen was also included in a second study, on human thymus T cells.

Sample: thymocytes. The receptors shown here come from a boy under three years old with a congenital heart defect. Donor details come from another sample of the same person, matched by shared clones.

V gene TRBV27 combines with J gene TRBJ1-5; no clear D gene. CDR1 is MNHEY and CDR2 is SMNVEV in the germline V gene (reference sequence). The CDR3 consists of 18 residues. V lost 6 bases and J 4 bases, leaving 25 bases between the germline ends. DNA of the CDR3: TGTGCCAGCAGCGAATCGAAATTCGGGCGGGTGCTAAATCAGCCCCAGCATTTT. Encoded protein: CASSESKFGRVLNQPQHF.

The J gene is TRBJ1-1, the V gene TRBV20-1; D is uncertain. The CDR3 runs 10 residues. Germline CDR1 and CDR2: DFQATT and SNEGSKA (reference sequence). Trimming removed 8 bases at V and 3 bases at J, with 7 bases between. The DNA of the CDR3 is TGCAGTCCAGAGGACACTGAAGCTTTCTTT. It specifies CSPEDTEAFF.

The chain is built from TRBV28 and TRBJ2-1; no definite D call. Germline V gene lookup returns CDR1 MDHEN and CDR2 SYDVKM. The CDR3 runs 17 residues. With 5 bases removed from V and 4 bases from J, the gap between germline ends came to 21 bases. CDR3 sequence: CASSPPAGPFPYNEQFF. The CDR3 DNA sequence: TGTGCCAGCAGTCCCCCTGCAGGTCCTTTCCCATACAATGAGCAGTTCTTC.

The CDR3 protein is CASSPTGGRPSYEQYF. CDR3 nucleotide sequence: TGTGCCAGCAGCCCCACTGGCGGGAGACCCTCCTACGAGCAGTACTTC. The chain links TRBV14 to TRBJ2-7; TRBD2 matches 7 bases. V shed 4 bases, J shed 0 bases, and the junction held 9 bases outside the gene matches. Germline values: CDR1 SGHDN, CDR2 FVKESK. The CDR3 covers 16 residues.

The chain has TRBV4-3 and TRBJ2-3; possibly TRBD1 for D (5 bases). This CDR3 is built from 12 residues. The V and J ends lost 4 bases and 6 bases respectively, with 8 bases between them. The germline V gene encodes CDR1 LGHNA and CDR2 YSLEER. This chain's CDR3 is CASSPHRDTQYF. The CDR3, as DNA: TGCGCCAGCAGCCCCCACAGGGATACGCAGTATTTT.

A remark on this clone: Relative to the germline gene, one junction end is altered; a read error may explain this. The chain employs TRBV15 and TRBJ2-7; D remains unclear. The CDR3 is 12 amino acids. Germline CDR1 and CDR2: LNHNV and YYDKDF (reference sequence). The CDR3 DNA follows: TGTGCCACCAGCAGAGAAGTAGGTGGAGCCCACTTC. It yields the protein CATSREVGGAHF.

The V gene is TRBV2, the J gene TRBJ1-5; possible D gene TRBD1, 6 bases. The CDR3 is 12 amino acids. From germline, CDR1 is SNHLY and CDR2 FYNNEI. With 2 bases removed from V and 9 bases from J, the gap between germline ends came to 8 bases. The CDR3 sequence: CASSETGRPQHF. Here the CDR3 DNA reads TGTGCCAGCAGTGAAACAGGGAGGCCCCAGCATTTT. The full variable domain, in which reference TRBV2 and TRBJ1-5 provide the parts outside the CDR3, is EPEVTQTPSHQVTQMGQEVILRCVPISNHLYFYWYRQILGQKVEFLVSFYNNEISEKSEIFDDQFSVERPDGSNFTLKIRSTKLEDSAMYFCASSETGRPQHFGDGTRLSIL.

The gene calls are TRBV5-1 and TRBJ1-1; perhaps TRBD1 as D (5 bases). Deletions cut 4 bases from V and 10 bases from J, with 20 bases between. Germline lookup yields CDR1 SGHRS and CDR2 YFSETQ. The CDR3 runs to 14 residues. CDR3 amino acids: CASSGDQGGYGAFF. CDR3 DNA sequence: TGCGCCAGCAGCGGCGACCAGGGTGGTTACGGAGCTTTCTTT.

This clone was seen only once. V and J are TRBV28 and TRBJ2-5; 9 bases agree with TRBD2. Germline V CDR1 and CDR2: MDHEN, SYDVKM. The CDR3 is 16 amino acids. Trimming cost V 4 bases and J 5 bases; bases outside gene matches: 11. The CDR3 nucleotides read TGTGCCAGCAGTTCCTTTTTAGCGGGAGAGAAGGAGACCCAGTACTTC. This codes for CASSSFLAGEKETQYF.

This chain joins TRBV29-1 and TRBJ2-2; D remains unclear. Germline V CDR1 and CDR2: SQVTM, ANQGSEA. This CDR3 region has 13 residues. Trimming left V 3 bases short and J 1 base short, with 6 bases between. The CDR3 DNA follows: TGCAGCGTTGAGGCAGGGAACACCGGGGAGCTGTTTTTT. Amino acids: CSVEAGNTGELFF.

V and J are TRBV6-1 and TRBJ1-5; TRBD1 agrees at 8 bases. This CDR3 is built from 13 residues. Germline lookup yields CDR1 MNHNS and CDR2 SASEGT. With V trimmed by 7 bases and J by 5 bases, 4 bases remained unmatched. The CDR3 loop reads CASTAGGDQPQHF. The CDR3 DNA sequence: TGTGCCAGCACAGCAGGGGGCGATCAGCCCCAGCATTTT.

In its sample, this clone was seen a few times. The chain couples TRBV19 to TRBJ1-4; tentative D call: TRBD1 (6 bases). V lost 10 bases, J lost 8 bases, and 17 bases lay in between. Per the germline V gene, CDR1 is LNHDA and CDR2 is SQIVND (reference sequence). This CDR3 contains 13 residues. CDR3 residues: CATANRVGEKLFF. The CDR3 DNA follows: TGTGCCACCGCCAACAGGGTCGGAGAAAAACTGTTTTTT.

The rearrangement uses TRBV7-9 and TRBJ2-3; 10 nucleotides line up with TRBD2. The CDR3 sequence is 19 residues long. CDR1 is SEHNR and CDR2 is FQNEAQ in the germline V gene (reference sequence). The V gene end was trimmed by 6 bases and the J gene end by 0 bases; junction bases not matched to a gene: 15. The CDR3 loop is CASSHKGLAGDRSTDTQYF. CDR3 bases: TGTGCCAGCAGTCACAAGGGGCTAGCGGGAGATAGAAGCACAGATACGCAGTATTTT.

V is TRBV29-1 and J is TRBJ2-3; weak D call: TRBD1 (5 bases). Trimming took off 4 bases at V and 2 bases at J, with 10 bases between the two ends. CDR1 is SQVTM, CDR2 ANQGSEA, per germline. The CDR3 contains 13 residues. The CDR3 DNA reads TGCAGCGTTGGAGACAGTTACACAGATACGCAGTATTTT. It yields the protein CSVGDSYTDTQYF.